Sequencing of this T cell receptor (beta chain) was carried out in a study of blood T cell repertoires in COVID-19. TCRdb keeps only in-frame clones here, not all; method: immunoSEQ multiplex PCR. The profile shows 300,000 to 400,000 clones, roughly 87% of them singletons. Trimming shortened V by 4 bases and J by 8 bases, and 17 bases separated the two germline ends. The CDR3 spans 15 residues. The germline CDR1 and CDR2 sequences are KGHDR and SFDVKD. The sequenced sample consisted of peripheral blood. The source is a man aged 30-40 years with COVID-19, enrolled during active disease. The genes are TRBV24-1 and TRBJ2-4; D perhaps matches TRBD2 (6 bases). The CDR3 protein is CATSERAGGLDIQYF. The CDR3 nucleotides read TGTGCCACCAGTGAGCGTGCCGGGGGACTTGACATTCAGTACTTC.